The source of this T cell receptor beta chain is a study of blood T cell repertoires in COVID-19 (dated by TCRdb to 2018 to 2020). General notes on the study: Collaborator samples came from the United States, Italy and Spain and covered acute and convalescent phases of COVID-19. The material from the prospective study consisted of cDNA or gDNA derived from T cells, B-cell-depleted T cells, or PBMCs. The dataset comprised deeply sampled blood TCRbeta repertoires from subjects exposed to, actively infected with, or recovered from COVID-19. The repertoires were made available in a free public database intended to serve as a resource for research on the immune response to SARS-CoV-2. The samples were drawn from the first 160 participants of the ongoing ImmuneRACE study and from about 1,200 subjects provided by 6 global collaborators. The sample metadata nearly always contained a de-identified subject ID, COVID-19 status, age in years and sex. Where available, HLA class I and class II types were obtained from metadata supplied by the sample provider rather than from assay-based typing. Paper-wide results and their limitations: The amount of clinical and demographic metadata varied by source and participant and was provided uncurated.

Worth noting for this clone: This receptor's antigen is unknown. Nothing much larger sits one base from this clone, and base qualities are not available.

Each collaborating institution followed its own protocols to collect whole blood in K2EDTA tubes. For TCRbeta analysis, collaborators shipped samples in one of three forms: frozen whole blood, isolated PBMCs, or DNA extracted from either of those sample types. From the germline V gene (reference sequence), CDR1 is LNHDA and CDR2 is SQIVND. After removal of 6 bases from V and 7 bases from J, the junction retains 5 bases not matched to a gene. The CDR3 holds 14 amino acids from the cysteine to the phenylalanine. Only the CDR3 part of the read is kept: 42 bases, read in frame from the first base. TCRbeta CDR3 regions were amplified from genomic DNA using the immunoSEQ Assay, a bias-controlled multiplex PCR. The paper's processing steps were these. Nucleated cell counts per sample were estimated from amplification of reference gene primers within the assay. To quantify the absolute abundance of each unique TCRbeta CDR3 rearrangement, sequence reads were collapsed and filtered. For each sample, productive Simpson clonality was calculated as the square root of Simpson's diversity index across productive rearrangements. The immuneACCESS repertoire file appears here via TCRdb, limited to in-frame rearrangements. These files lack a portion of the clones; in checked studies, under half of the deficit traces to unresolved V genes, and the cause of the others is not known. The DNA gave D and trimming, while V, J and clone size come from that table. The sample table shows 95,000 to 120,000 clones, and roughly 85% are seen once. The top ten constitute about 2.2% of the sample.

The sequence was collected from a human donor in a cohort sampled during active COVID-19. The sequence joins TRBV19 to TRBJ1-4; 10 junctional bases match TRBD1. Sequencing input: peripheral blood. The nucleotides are TGTGCCAGTAGATTGGACAGGGGGAGTGAAAAACTGTTTTTT. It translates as CASRLDRGSEKLFF.